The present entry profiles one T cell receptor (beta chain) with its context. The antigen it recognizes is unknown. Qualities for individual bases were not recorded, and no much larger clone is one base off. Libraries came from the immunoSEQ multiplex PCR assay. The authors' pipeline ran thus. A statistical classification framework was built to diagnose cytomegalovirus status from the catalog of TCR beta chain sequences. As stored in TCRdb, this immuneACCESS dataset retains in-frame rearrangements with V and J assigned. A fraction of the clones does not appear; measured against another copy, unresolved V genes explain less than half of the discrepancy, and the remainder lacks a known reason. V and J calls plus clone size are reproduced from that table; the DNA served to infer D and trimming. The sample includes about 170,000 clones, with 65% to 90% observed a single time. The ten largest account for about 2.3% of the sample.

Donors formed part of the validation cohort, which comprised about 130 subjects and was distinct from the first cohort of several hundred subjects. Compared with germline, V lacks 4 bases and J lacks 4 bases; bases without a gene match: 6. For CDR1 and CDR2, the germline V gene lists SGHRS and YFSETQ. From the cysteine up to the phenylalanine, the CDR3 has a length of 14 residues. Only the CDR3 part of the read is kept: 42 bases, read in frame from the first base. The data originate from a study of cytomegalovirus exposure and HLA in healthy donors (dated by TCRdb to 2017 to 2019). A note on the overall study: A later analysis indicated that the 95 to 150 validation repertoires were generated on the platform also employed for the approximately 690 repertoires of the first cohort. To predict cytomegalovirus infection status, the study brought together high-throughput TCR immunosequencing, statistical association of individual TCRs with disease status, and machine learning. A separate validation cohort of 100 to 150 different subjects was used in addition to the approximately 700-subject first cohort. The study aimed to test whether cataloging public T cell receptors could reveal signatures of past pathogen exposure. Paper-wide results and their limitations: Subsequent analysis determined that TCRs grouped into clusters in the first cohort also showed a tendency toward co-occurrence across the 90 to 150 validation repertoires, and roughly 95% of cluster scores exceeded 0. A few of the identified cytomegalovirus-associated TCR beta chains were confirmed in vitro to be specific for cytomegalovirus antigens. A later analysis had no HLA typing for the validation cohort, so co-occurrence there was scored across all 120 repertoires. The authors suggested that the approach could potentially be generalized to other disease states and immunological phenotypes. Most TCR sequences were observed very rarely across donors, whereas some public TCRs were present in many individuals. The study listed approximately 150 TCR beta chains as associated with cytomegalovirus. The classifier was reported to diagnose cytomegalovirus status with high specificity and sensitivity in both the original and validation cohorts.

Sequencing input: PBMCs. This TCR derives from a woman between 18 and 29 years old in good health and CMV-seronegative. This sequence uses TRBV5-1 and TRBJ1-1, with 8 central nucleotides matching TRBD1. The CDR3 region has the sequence CASSQQTGGTEAFF. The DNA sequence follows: TGCGCCAGCAGCCAACAAACAGGGGGCACTGAAGCTTTCTTT.